These 26 T cell receptor beta chains share one sample of origin, sequenced in a study of response to subunit inactivated influenza vaccine. Via MiXCR, TCRdb re-called the RT-PCR reads, giving one row per CDR3 protein. Among 300,000 to 350,000 distinct CDR3 sequences listed, around a fifth were seen once. The sequences come from PBMCs from blood, collected about 20 months after vaccination. The receptor source for this set is a man aged 45-69 years who received an inactivated influenza vaccine.

The chain carries TRBV5-4 and TRBJ1-1, with D hard to call. CDR1 is SGHNT, CDR2 YYREEE, per germline (reference sequence). Trimming pared 5 bases from V and 3 bases from J, leaving 11 bases between. This CDR3 is built from 13 residues. This CDR3 is CASRADRHTEAFF. As DNA, the CDR3 is TGTGCCAGCAGGGCGGACCGACACACTGAAGCTTTCTTT.

This chain connects TRBV4-2 to TRBJ2-7; D tentatively fits TRBD1 or TRBD2 (5 bases each). The V and J ends lost 5 bases and 4 bases respectively, with 15 bases between them. Germline V gene sequence: CDR1 LGHNA, CDR2 YNFKEQ. The CDR3 sequence is 14 residues long. CDR3 sequence: CASSGPGRWYEQYF. The CDR3, as DNA: TGTGCCAGCAGCGGACCGGGACGGTGGTACGAGCAGTACTTC.

This clonotype has more than one count but fewer than ten. The chain is built from TRBV5-1 and TRBJ1-3; 8 nucleotides line up with TRBD1. The junction had 5 bases not matched to a gene; V was cut back by 4 bases and J by 2 bases. CDR3 length: 15 amino acids. Germline-derived CDR1 and CDR2 are SGHRS and YFSETQ. The CDR3 reads CASSGGTGAGNTIYF. Here the CDR3 DNA reads TGCGCCAGCAGCGGGGGGACAGGTGCTGGAAACACCATATATTTT. The full variable domain, rest sourced from reference TRBV5-1 and TRBJ1-3, is KAGVTQTPRYLIKTRGQQVTLSCSPISGHRSVSWYQQTPGQGLQFLFEYFSETQRNKGNFPGRFSGRQFSNSRSEMNVSTLELGDSALYLCASSGGTGAGNTIYFGEGSWLTVV.

This clonotype was observed a handful of times. The rearrangement links TRBV3-1 to TRBJ1-5; D remains unclear. The germline V gene has CDR1 LGHDT and CDR2 YNNKEL (reference sequence). The CDR3 has 14 amino acids. The V end lost 1 base, the J end lost 5 bases, and 9 bases lay between the germline ends. As DNA, the CDR3 is TGTGCCAGCAGCCAAGGGTCCGGGGATCAGCCCCAGCATTTT. Amino acid sequence: CASSQGSGDQPQHF.

This rearrangement joins TRBV30 to TRBJ1-6, with TRBD1 identical over 8 bases. The length of the CDR3 is 15 residues. CDR1 GTSNPN and CDR2 SVGIG come from the germline V gene (reference sequence). The V segment lost 0 bases and the J segment 6 bases; nucleotides outside the gene matches: 4. The CDR3 region has the DNA TGTGCCTGGAGTGTTACACAGGGGGGTAATTCACCCCTCCACTTT. Translated: CAWSVTQGGNSPLHF.

Remarks on this clonotype: This sequence may be a read error, since a much larger clone differs from it by one base. V usage is TRBV5-5 and J usage is TRBJ1-5, with D tentatively TRBD1 (6 bases). CDR1 is SGHKS and CDR2 is YYEKEE in the germline V gene (reference sequence). The CDR3 has 15 amino acids. CDR3 in DNA: TGTGCCAGCAGCTTAACAGGGAACGGGGATCAGCCCCAGCGTTTT. It translates to CASSLTGNGDQPQRF.

The chain couples TRBV5-1 to TRBJ1-4, with D possibly TRBD1 on 5 matching bases. Trimming shortened V by 0 bases and J by 1 base, and 7 bases separated the two germline ends. The CDR3 consists of 15 residues. Per the germline V gene, CDR1 is SGHRS and CDR2 is YFSETQ. The CDR3 DNA reads TGCGCCAGCAGCTTGGCCAGGGTAACTAATGAAAAACTGTTTTTT. Amino acid sequence: CASSLARVTNEKLFF.

V is TRBV7-9 and J is TRBJ2-5, with D unresolved. The CDR3 loop spans 14 amino acids. The V gene lost 1 base and the J gene lost 2 bases, with 8 bases spanning the gap. Germline CDR1 reads SEHNR; CDR2 reads FQNEAQ (reference sequence). CDR3 in DNA: TGTGCCAGCAGCTTAGTGGGATTGCAAGAGACCCAGTACTTC. This encodes CASSLVGLQETQYF.

This clonotype has a handful of counts. CDR3 nucleotides: TGTGCCATCAGTGAGTCGGCTCCGGGAGCTGGCTACACCTTC. Its translation is CAISESAPGAGYTF. The chain employs TRBV10-3 and TRBJ1-2, with D hard to call. V gave up 0 bases and J gave up 7 bases, with 12 bases separating them. The CDR3 is 14 amino acids. Germline loops: CDR1 ENHRY, CDR2 SYGVKD.

The rearrangement uses TRBV30 and TRBJ2-3; 10 bases are a match to TRBD2. The CDR3 is 15 amino acids. The V gene's germline CDR1 is GTSNPN and CDR2 SVGIG (reference sequence). J lost 2 bases, V lost 1 base, and 3 bases had no gene match. The CDR3 sequence: CAWSGGLAVTDTQYF. DNA of the CDR3: TGTGCCTGGAGTGGCGGACTAGCGGTCACAGATACGCAGTATTTT. Complete variable domain (other parts from reference TRBV30 and TRBJ2-3): SQTIHQWPATLVQPVGSPLSLECTVEGTSNPNLYWYRQAAGRGLQLLFYSVGIGQISSEVPQNLSASRPQDRQFILSSKKLLLSDSGFYLCAWSGGLAVTDTQYFGPGTRLTVL.

This chain connects TRBV15 to TRBJ2-7; no definite D call. V dropped 0 bases and J dropped 5 bases, with 8 bases sitting between them. Germline V lookup: CDR1 LNHNV, CDR2 YYDKDF (reference sequence). There are 13 residues in the CDR3. This CDR3 is CATSRDLLHEQYF. CDR3 nucleotides: TGTGCCACCAGCAGAGATCTCCTGCACGAGCAGTACTTC. Supplemented by reference TRBV15 and TRBJ2-7, the full variable domain reads DAMVIQNPRYQVTQFGKPVTLSCSQTLNHNVMYWYQQKSSQAPKLLFHYYDKDFNNEADTPDNFQSRRPNTSFCFLDIRSPGLGDTAMYLCATSRDLLHEQYFGPGTRLTVT.

This clonotype has only a few counts. The chain employs TRBV11-2 and TRBJ1-4; weak D call: TRBD1 (5 bases). CDR3 length equals 16 residues. V shed 0 bases and J shed 2 bases, with 10 bases lying between them. The germline CDR1 and CDR2 sequences are SGHAT and FQNNGV. The CDR3 here is CASSLDMGRTNEKLFF. CDR3 DNA sequence: TGTGCCAGCAGCTTAGATATGGGGCGCACTAATGAAAAACTGTTTTTT.

This clonotype was found a few times. This chain's CDR3 is CASTQWAEAFF. The CDR3 DNA reads as TGTGCCAGCACCCAGTGGGCTGAAGCTTTCTTT. This chain links TRBV6-2 or TRBV6-3 with TRBJ1-1; D ambiguous. Per the germline V gene, CDR1 is MNHEY and CDR2 is SVGEGT. The CDR3 sequence is 11 residues long. V gave up 7 bases and J gave up 6 bases, with 9 bases separating them.

This clonotype was detected only a few times. The chain couples TRBV6-2 or TRBV6-3 to TRBJ2-3; D is perhaps TRBD2 (6 bases). V gave up 8 bases and J gave up 8 bases, with 17 bases separating them. The germline V gene encodes CDR1 MNHEY and CDR2 SVGEGT. The CDR3 loop spans 13 amino acids. This CDR3 reads CASHRDSAGTQYF. CDR3 in DNA: TGTGCCAGCCATAGGGACTCCGCGGGTACGCAGTATTTT.

This clonotype was seen only a few times. The chain uses TRBV12-3 or TRBV12-4 and TRBJ1-2; possibly TRBD1 for D (5 bases). The CDR3 runs to 16 residues. Trimming took off 3 bases at V and 5 bases at J, with 19 bases between the two ends. The CDR3 region is CASSLHPTDTSYGYTF. CDR3 DNA: TGTGCCAGCAGTTTGCACCCGACGGACACCTCATATGGCTACACCTTC.

This clonotype has more than one count but fewer than ten. The J gene is TRBJ2-3, the V gene TRBV20-1, with D perhaps TRBD2 (6 bases). The germline gives CDR1 DFQATT, CDR2 SNEGSKA (reference sequence). Trimming stripped 1 base from V and 3 bases from J, with 8 bases between. The CDR3 loop spans 13 amino acids. The CDR3, as DNA: TGCAGTGCTAGAGTTGGGGGGACAGATACGCAGTATTTT. It is translated as CSARVGGTDTQYF.

This clonotype was recorded only once. At one of its ends the junction is not consistent with the germline gene, which may arise from a read error. The gene calls are TRBV3-1 and TRBJ2-2; 9 bases match TRBD1. Germline CDR1 is LGHDT and CDR2 is YNNKEL (reference sequence). The CDR3 extends over 14 amino acids. The CDR3 is CASSPWTGAGKLFF. Here the CDR3 DNA reads TGTGCCAGCAGCCCTTGGACAGGGGCCGGGAAGCTGTTTTTT.

This clonotype was observed a handful of times. The J gene is TRBJ1-1, the V gene TRBV20-1; no firm D call. Germline V gene data show CDR1 as DFQATT and CDR2 as SNEGSKA (reference sequence). This CDR3 comprises 14 residues. The V and J ends lost 2 bases and 6 bases respectively, with 16 bases between them. CDR3 coding DNA: TGCAGTGCTAGACCCTCGGGCGGGCGCTCTGAAGCTTTCTTT. Amino acid sequence: CSARPSGGRSEAFF.

The chain couples TRBV24-1 to TRBJ2-2, with 8 bases that match TRBD1. V shed 7 bases and J 1 base; nucleotides not matched to a gene: 1. CDR1 is KGHDR and CDR2 is SFDVKD in the germline V gene. The CDR3 totals 14 residues. DNA for the CDR3: TGTGCCACCAGAGGGACAGGGAACACCGGGGAGCTGTTTTTT. Its protein product is CATRGTGNTGELFF.

This clonotype was recorded once. The chain uses TRBV20-1 and TRBJ2-5; tentatively, D is TRBD1 (6 bases). Germline values: CDR1 DFQATT, CDR2 SNEGSKA (reference sequence). With 4 bases removed from V and 5 bases from J, the gap between germline ends came to 14 bases. The CDR3 consists of 13 residues. This CDR3 is CSATRTAAETQYF. Written as DNA, the CDR3 is TGCAGTGCTACTAGGACAGCGGCGGAGACCCAGTACTTC.

This clonotype was detected ten times or more. This rearrangement joins TRBV12-3 or TRBV12-4 to TRBJ2-1; TRBD2 matches 11 bases. CDR3 length: 16 residues. V lost 5 bases to trimming and J lost 9 bases; unmatched junction nucleotides: 12. The CDR3 region is CASSPGLADLRGEQFF. The CDR3 DNA is TGTGCCAGCAGTCCGGGACTAGCGGACCTCCGGGGTGAGCAGTTCTTC.

The chain links TRBV29-1 to TRBJ2-7, with D maybe TRBD1 (6 bases). Germline V gene data show CDR1 as SQVTM and CDR2 as ANQGSEA. Trimming left V 3 bases short and J 2 bases short, with 11 bases between. CDR3 length: 13 amino acids. The CDR3 nucleotides are TGCAGCGTTGACTTGGGGGCCGCCTACGAGCAGTACTTC. Its translation is CSVDLGAAYEQYF.

Only a few counts were recorded for this clonotype. This chain connects TRBV12-3 or TRBV12-4 to TRBJ2-2; D ambiguous. Trimming stripped 2 bases from V and 6 bases from J, with 4 bases between. The length of the CDR3 is 12 residues. The CDR3 loop reads CASSLIPGELFF. CDR3 nucleotides: TGTGCCAGCAGTTTAATTCCCGGGGAGCTGTTTTTT.

This clonotype was counted only a few times. This rearrangement joins TRBV19 to TRBJ1-1; TRBD1 aligns across 7 bases. V shed 2 bases and J 3 bases; nucleotides not matched to a gene: 6. Germline V CDR1 and CDR2: LNHDA, SQIVND (reference sequence). This CDR3 comprises 15 residues. As DNA, the CDR3 is TGTGCCAGTAGTATACCGTCGACAGGGTACACTGAAGCTTTCTTT. It translates to CASSIPSTGYTEAFF.

The V and J genes are TRBV27 and TRBJ2-7; D unclear. Germline CDR1 MNHEY, CDR2 SMNVEV (reference sequence). The CDR3 spans 15 residues. Trimming shortened V by 2 bases and J by 0 bases, and 11 bases separated the two germline ends. CDR3 sequence reads: CASSLNRYSSYEQYF. As DNA, the CDR3 is TGTGCCAGCAGTTTAAACCGATACAGCTCCTACGAGCAGTACTTC.

V usage is TRBV28 and J usage is TRBJ2-5, with a tentative D call TRBD1 (6 bases). The CDR3 extends over 15 amino acids. CDR1 and CDR2 from the germline V gene are MDHEN and SYDVKM. V lost 3 bases and J lost 5, with 16 bases in between. The CDR3 region has the DNA TGTGCCAGCAGTTTTCAACAGGGTTTCCGTGAGACCCAGTACTTC. It translates to CASSFQQGFRETQYF.